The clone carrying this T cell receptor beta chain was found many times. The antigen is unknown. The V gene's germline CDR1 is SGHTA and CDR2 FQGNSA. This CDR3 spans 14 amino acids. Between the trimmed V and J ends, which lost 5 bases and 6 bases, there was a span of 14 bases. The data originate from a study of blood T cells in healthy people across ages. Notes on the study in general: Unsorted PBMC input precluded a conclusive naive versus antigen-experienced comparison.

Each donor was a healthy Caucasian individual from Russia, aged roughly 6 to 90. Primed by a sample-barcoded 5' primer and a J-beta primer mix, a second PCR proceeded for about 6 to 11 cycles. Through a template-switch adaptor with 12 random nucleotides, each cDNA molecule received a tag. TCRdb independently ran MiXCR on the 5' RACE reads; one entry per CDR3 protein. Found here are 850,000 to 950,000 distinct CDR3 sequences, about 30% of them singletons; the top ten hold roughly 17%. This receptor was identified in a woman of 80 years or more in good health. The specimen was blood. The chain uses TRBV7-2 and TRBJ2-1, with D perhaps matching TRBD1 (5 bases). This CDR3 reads CASSRAQGINEQFF. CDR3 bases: TGTGCCAGCAGCCGTGCGCAGGGAATCAATGAGCAGTTCTTC.